One and the same sample provided the 6 T cell receptor beta chains below, sequenced in a study of read filtering for tumor transcriptome and immune sequencing (dated by TCRdb to 2018 to 2020). These reads were obtained on an Illumina HiSeq 4000. TCR libraries were built from roughly 400 ng RNA with the Immunoverse kit, using molecular barcoded adaptors covering alpha/delta and beta/gamma chains. The public sequencing data were trimmed at Q25 with fastp and processed into clonotypes with MiXCR by TCRdb, which kept only in-frame beta chains. Here each entry gathers all rows of one CDR3 protein and keeps the most common genes and DNA. Counted in this sample were 100,000 to 150,000 distinct CDR3 sequences; 13% of them appeared once. The top ten clonotypes cover 8% to 13% of the sample. The sample comprised a population of CD138-negative cells sorted from bone marrow. What this sample's cell subset or site label stands for: bone marrow mononuclear cells depleted of CD138+ plasma/myeloma cells by negative magnetic selection. The receptors originated from a donor aged 40 or over with multiple myeloma.

As concerns this clonotype: This sequence may be a read error, since a much larger clone differs from it by one base. The chain joins TRBV20-1 to TRBJ2-1; a weak D match, TRBD2 (6 bases). The germline V gene encodes CDR1 DFQATT and CDR2 SNEGSKA (reference sequence). CDR3 length equals 16 residues. In DNA, the CDR3 is TGCAGTGCTAGCCTCGAGACGGGACTCGACTACAATGGGCAGTTCTTC. Its protein is CSASLETGLDYNGQFF.

At least ten counts were recorded for this clonotype. The chain employs TRBV20-1 and TRBJ2-1; the D gene is possibly TRBD2 (6 bases). This CDR3 comprises 12 residues. The V and J ends lost 3 bases and 3 bases respectively, with 6 bases between them. From germline, CDR1 is DFQATT and CDR2 SNEGSKA (reference sequence). The DNA of the CDR3 is TGCAGTGCTAGGGACTACTACAATGAGCAGTTCTTC. Its translation is CSARDYYNEQFF.

On this clonotype itself: This may come from a read error, since a much larger clone is one base off. The chain recombines TRBV12-3 or TRBV12-4 with TRBJ2-2; a weak D match, TRBD1 (6 bases). Trimming cost V 5 bases and J 6 bases, with 13 bases left between them. The CDR3 spans 14 residues. CDR3 DNA: TGTGCCAGCAGTCGGGACACAAACGCCGGGGAGCTGTTTTTT. This gives the protein CASSRDTNAGELFF.

The chain uses TRBV7-2 and TRBJ2-7, with 12 bases identical to TRBD2. This CDR3 region has 16 residues. From germline, CDR1 is SGHTA and CDR2 FQGNSA. The J segment lost 5 bases and the V segment lost 4 bases, leaving 9 bases of the junction unmatched. This CDR3 reads CASSSYILAGGDEQYF. The CDR3 DNA follows: TGTGCCAGCAGCTCGTACATTCTAGCGGGAGGGGACGAGCAGTACTTC.

The sample holds many counts of this clonotype. The chain combines TRBV6-1 with TRBJ2-1, with 7 bases that match TRBD2. Germline V gene lookup returns CDR1 MNHNS and CDR2 SASEGT. V shed 6 bases, J shed 0 bases, and the junction held 5 bases outside the gene matches. The CDR3 spans 15 residues. CDR3 residues: CASSVGRSSYNEQFF. For the CDR3, the DNA is TGTGCCAGCAGCGTCGGGAGGAGCTCCTACAATGAGCAGTTCTTC.

This clonotype was detected many times. The chain carries TRBV24-1 and TRBJ2-1, with unresolved D. V lost 3 bases and J lost 8, with 19 bases in between. The CDR3 has 16 amino acids. Germline values: CDR1 KGHDR, CDR2 SFDVKD. In DNA form, the CDR3 reads TGTGCCACCAGTGATCCATCCGGGCGCGGTAGGGATGAGCAGTTCTTC. This codes for CATSDPSGRGRDEQFF.